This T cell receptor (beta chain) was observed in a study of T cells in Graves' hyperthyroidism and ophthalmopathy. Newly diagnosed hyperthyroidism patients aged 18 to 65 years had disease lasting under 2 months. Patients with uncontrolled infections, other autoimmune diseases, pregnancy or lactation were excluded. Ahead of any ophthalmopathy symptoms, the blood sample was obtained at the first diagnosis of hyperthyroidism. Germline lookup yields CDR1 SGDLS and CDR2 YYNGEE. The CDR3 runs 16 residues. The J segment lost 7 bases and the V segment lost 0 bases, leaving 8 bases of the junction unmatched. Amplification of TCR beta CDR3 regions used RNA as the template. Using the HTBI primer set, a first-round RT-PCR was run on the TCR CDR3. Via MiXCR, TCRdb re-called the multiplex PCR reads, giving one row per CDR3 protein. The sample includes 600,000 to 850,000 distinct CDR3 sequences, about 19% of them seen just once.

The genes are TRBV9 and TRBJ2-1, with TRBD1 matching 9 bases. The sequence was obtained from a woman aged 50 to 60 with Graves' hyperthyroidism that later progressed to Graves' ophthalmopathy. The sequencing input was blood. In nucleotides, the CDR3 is TGTGCCAGCAGCGTAGCGGGCGGGACAGGGATTAATGAGCAGTTCTTC. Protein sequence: CASSVAGGTGINEQFF.